This T cell receptor (beta chain) comes out of a study of cytomegalovirus exposure and HLA in healthy donors. Whole-study results and caveats: HLA allele associations emerged for under 20,000 TCR beta sequences in a later analysis, at 0.05 false discovery rate. The authors listed some 160 TCR beta chains as cytomegalovirus-associated.

In nominal health when sampled, donors likely had unrecorded immune exposures nonetheless. The CDR3 is made up of 16 amino acids. V trimming: 3 bases; J trimming: 3 bases; junction bases outside the gene matches: 11. Germline V gives CDR1 SGHDT, CDR2 YYEEEE. Primers for the PCR totalled 60 Vbeta and 13 Jbeta. As processed by the authors: Counted up in a later analysis, unique TCR beta chains came to 60 million to 95 million, with about 9.9 million shared. The protocol was immunoSEQ multiplex PCR, while the TCRdb copy is restricted to in-frame clones and leaves out a portion. The DNA gave D and trimming, while V, J and clone size come from that table. Recorded here are 200,000 or so clones; the top ten clones represent almost 0.75%. Note on this clone: Its antigen is not known.

This TCR came from a boy between 10 and 17 years old in good health and CMV-seronegative. The sample was PBMCs. This rearrangement joins TRBV5-6 to TRBJ1-1; 7 positions match TRBD1. The CDR3, as DNA: TGTGCCAGCAGCTGGGTCGGGACAGAAAAAGACACTGAAGCTTTCTTT. This encodes CASSWVGTEKDTEAFF.